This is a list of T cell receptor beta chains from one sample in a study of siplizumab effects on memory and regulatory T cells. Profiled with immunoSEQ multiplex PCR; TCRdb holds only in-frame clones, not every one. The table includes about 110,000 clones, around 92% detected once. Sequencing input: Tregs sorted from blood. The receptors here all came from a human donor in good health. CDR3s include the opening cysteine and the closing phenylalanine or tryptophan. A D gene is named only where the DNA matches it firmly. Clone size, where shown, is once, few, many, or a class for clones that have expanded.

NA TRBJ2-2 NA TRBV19 TGTGCCAGTAGTATAGCGGGGCGCACCGGGGAGCTGTTTTTT CASSIAGRTGELFF
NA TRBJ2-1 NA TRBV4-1 TGCGCCAGCAGCCAAGAGGAAGAGCAGTTCTTC CASSQEEEQFF
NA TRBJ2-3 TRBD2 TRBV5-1 TGCGCCAGCAGCTTGGGTACTAGCGGTAGCACAGATACGCAGTATTTT CASSLGTSGSTDTQYF
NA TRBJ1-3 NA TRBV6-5 TGTGCCAGCAGTTTGGGGGCGGCTGGAAACACCATATATTTT CASSLGAAGNTIYF
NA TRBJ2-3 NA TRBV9 TGTGCCAGCAGCGTAGGGGGGGCACGCACAGATACGCAGTATTTT CASSVGGARTDTQYF
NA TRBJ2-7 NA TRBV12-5 TGTGCTAGTGGTCTTTACTACGAGCAGTACTTC CASGLYYEQYF
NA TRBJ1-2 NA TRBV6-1 TGTGCCAGCAGTGAGGTCCGCCTCTATGGCTACACCTTC CASSEVRLYGYTF
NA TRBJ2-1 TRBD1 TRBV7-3 TGTGCCAGCAGCCCGCGGACAGGGGGGTCCAATGAGCAGTTCTTC CASSPRTGGSNEQFF
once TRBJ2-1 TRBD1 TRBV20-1 TGCAGTGCTTACAGGGGGCATGAGCAGTTCTTC CSAYRGHEQFF
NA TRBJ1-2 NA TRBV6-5 TGTGCCGCCCGACAGGCTAACTATGGCTACACCTTC CAARQANYGYTF
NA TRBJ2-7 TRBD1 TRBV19 TGTGCCAGTAGTCAGATATCCGGGACAGGGGCCTACGAGCAGTACTTC CASSQISGTGAYEQYF
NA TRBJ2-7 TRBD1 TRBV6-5 TGTGCCAGCAGTTACTGGCACAGGGGGTCCTACGAGCAGTACTTC CASSYWHRGSYEQYF
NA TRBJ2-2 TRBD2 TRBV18 TGTGCCAGCTCCCGCCCTAGCGGGGCGAACACCGGGGAGCTGTTTTTT CASSRPSGANTGELFF
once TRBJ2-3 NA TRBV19 TGTGCCAGTAGTAACAGCGACACAGATACGCAGTATTTT CASSNSDTDTQYF
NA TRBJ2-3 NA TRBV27 TGTGCCAGCATCAACCCCCACACGATGATAGCGGTAGTCACAGATACGCAGTATTTT CASINPHTMIAVVTDTQYF
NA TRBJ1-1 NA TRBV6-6 TGTGCCAGCCCATCTGGGACAAGGAACACTGAAGCTTTCTTT CASPSGTRNTEAFF
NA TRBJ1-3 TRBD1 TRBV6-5 TGTGCCAGCAGCAACTACAGGGGATTCGGAAACACCATATATTTT CASSNYRGFGNTIYF
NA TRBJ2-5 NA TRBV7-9 TGTGCCAGCAGCTTTCCGGGACGGCAAATGGAGACCCAGTACTTC CASSFPGRQMETQYF